These 12 T cell receptor beta chains were sequenced from one sample in a study of regulatory T cells in long-lasting Graves disease. Library construction for TCR beta used iRepertoire HTBI primers and Arm-PCR of CDR3 regions. Each CDR3 protein is one row after TCRdb ran MiXCR on the multiplex PCR reads. The data hold 520,000 or so distinct CDR3 sequences, with about 12% observed a single time. Regarding time point: newly diagnosed GD, antithyroid drugs for less than 3 months. RNA isolated from PBMCs was used to make the TCR library. The same sample was also studied in work on T cells in Graves' hyperthyroidism and ophthalmopathy.

The sequences come from peripheral blood mononuclear cells (PBMCs), collected at new diagnosis, from a patient treated with antithyroid drugs. These TCRs come from a woman in her twenties or thirties with Graves disease.

This clonotype was counted many times. The V call is TRBV30, the J call TRBJ2-7, with TRBD2 identical over 7 bases. The CDR3 spans 13 residues. J was trimmed by 6 bases and V by 2 bases; bases with no gene match: 7. CDR1 and CDR2 (germline): GTSNPN, SVGIG (reference sequence). The CDR3 spells CAWSRSGNSEQYF. The CDR3 bases are TGTGCCTGGAGTCGAAGCGGGAATAGCGAGCAGTACTTC.

This chain connects TRBV19 to TRBJ1-1; 7 positions match TRBD1. Trimming took 7 bases from V and 2 from J; bases not matched to a gene: 10. There are 15 residues in the CDR3. The V gene's germline CDR1 is LNHDA and CDR2 SQIVND (reference sequence). The CDR3 coding sequence is TGTGCCAGTACCCCATACAGGGGTCGCAACACTGAAGCTTTCTTT. Amino acids: CASTPYRGRNTEAFF.

This clonotype was seen many times. The rearrangement uses TRBV29-1 and TRBJ2-1; 8 nucleotides match TRBD2. This CDR3 spans 16 amino acids. V lost 3 bases and J lost 9; bases outside the gene matches: 16. Per germline, CDR1 SQVTM and CDR2 ANQGSEA. The CDR3 sequence is CSVEDYGLAGRIEQFF. DNA of the CDR3: TGCAGCGTTGAGGACTACGGGCTAGCGGGCAGGATTGAGCAGTTCTTC.

This clonotype was recorded at least ten times. J is TRBJ2-2 and V is TRBV2; D unclear. CDR3 size: 16 residues. CDR1 is SNHLY and CDR2 is FYNNEI in the germline V gene. V was cut by 3 bases and J by 0 bases, with 11 bases left in between. The CDR3 here is CASSDGHFANTGELFF. The CDR3 DNA reads TGTGCCAGCAGTGATGGGCACTTCGCGAACACCGGGGAGCTGTTTTTT.

The chain employs TRBV2 and TRBJ1-1; no reliable D call. The CDR3 has 15 residues. Germline assignment: CDR1 SNHLY and CDR2 FYNNEI. The germline V and J ends were trimmed by 2 bases and 2 bases, with 12 bases remaining between them. The CDR3 sequence: CASSERALENTEAFF. In DNA, the CDR3 is TGTGCCAGCAGTGAAAGGGCCCTTGAAAACACTGAAGCTTTCTTT. The complete variable domain, with remaining parts taken from reference TRBV2 and TRBJ1-1, reads EPEVTQTPSHQVTQMGQEVILRCVPISNHLYFYWYRQILGQKVEFLVSFYNNEISEKSEIFDDQFSVERPDGSNFTLKIRSTKLEDSAMYFCASSERALENTEAFFGQGTRLTVV.

There are many counts of this clonotype. This chain joins TRBV9 and TRBJ2-5; no definite D call. The germline V gene encodes CDR1 SGDLS and CDR2 YYNGEE. Trimming removed 6 bases at V and 1 base at J, with 16 bases between. This CDR3 has 15 amino acids. The CDR3 DNA is TGTGCCAGCACCCCCAAGAGTGGGCCCCAAGAGACCCAGTACTTC. Protein sequence: CASTPKSGPQETQYF. Complete variable domain (other parts from reference TRBV9 and TRBJ2-5): DSGVTQTPKHLITATGQRVTLRCSPRSGDLSVYWYQQSLDQGLQFLIQYYNGEERAKGNILERFSAQQFPDLHSELNLSSLELGDSALYFCASTPKSGPQETQYFGPGTRLLVL.

This clonotype occurred many times. V is TRBV4-3 and J is TRBJ2-3; D is ambiguous. The CDR3 loop spans 16 amino acids. Germline CDR1 reads LGHNA; CDR2 reads YSLEER. V lost 3 bases, J lost 2 bases, and 15 bases lay in between. CDR3 nucleotides: TGCGCCAGCAGCCAGGCCCCGGGTTTATCCACAGATACGCAGTATTTT. This sequence encodes CASSQAPGLSTDTQYF.

The CDR3 DNA sequence: TGTGCCAGCAGCCAAGGACGTCGGGGGCAAATTTACAATGAGCAGTTCTTC. Its protein product is CASSQGRRGQIYNEQFF. The chain employs TRBV3-1 and TRBJ2-1, with D tentatively TRBD1 or TRBD2 (6 bases each). V was clipped by 1 base and J by 4 bases, with 17 bases between them. The CDR3 runs to 17 residues. Germline V gene data show CDR1 as LGHDT and CDR2 as YNNKEL (reference sequence).

This clonotype was observed a handful of times. The chain employs TRBV19 and TRBJ1-3; D call uncertain. CDR1 LNHDA and CDR2 SQIVND come from the germline V gene (reference sequence). Deletions cut 2 bases from V and 2 bases from J, with 10 bases between. CDR3 length: 15 amino acids. Here the CDR3 DNA reads TGTGCCAGTAGTATATGGAGGACCACTGGAAACACCATATATTTT. Its translation is CASSIWRTTGNTIYF. Using reference TRBV19 and TRBJ1-3 for the parts outside the CDR3, the full variable domain is DGGITQSPKYLFRKEGQNVTLSCEQNLNHDAMYWYRQDPGQGLRLIYYSQIVNDFQKGDIAEGYSVSREKKESFPLTVTSAQKNPTAFYLCASSIWRTTGNTIYFGEGSWLTVV.

This chain links TRBV27 with TRBJ2-7, with TRBD1 matching over 12 bases. With 5 bases clipped from V and 5 bases from J, the junction kept 10 bases outside the gene matches. The germline V gene encodes CDR1 MNHEY and CDR2 SMNVEV (reference sequence). This CDR3 has 16 residues. The CDR3 loop reads CASSKLPGQGADEQYF. The DNA for the CDR3 is TGTGCCAGCAGTAAACTCCCGGGACAGGGGGCGGACGAGCAGTACTTC.

In its sample, this clonotype was seen many times. The chain has TRBV12-3 or TRBV12-4 and TRBJ1-2; D perhaps matches TRBD1 (5 bases). V was trimmed by 3 bases and J by 8 bases, leaving 16 bases between them. The CDR3 has 14 residues. In nucleotides, the CDR3 is TGTGCCAGCAGTTTTCCCCACACGGGGGGAGGCTACACCTTC. Protein: CASSFPHTGGGYTF.

The sample holds many counts of this clonotype. The gene calls are TRBV10-3 and TRBJ2-7, with TRBD2 as a possible D gene (6 bases). The CDR3 is 13 residues long. V was cut by 5 bases and J by 4 bases, with 12 bases left in between. The germline gives CDR1 ENHRY, CDR2 SYGVKD. CDR3 amino acids: CAISSGTPYEQYF. The CDR3 DNA reads as TGTGCCATCAGTTCCGGGACTCCTTACGAGCAGTACTTC.